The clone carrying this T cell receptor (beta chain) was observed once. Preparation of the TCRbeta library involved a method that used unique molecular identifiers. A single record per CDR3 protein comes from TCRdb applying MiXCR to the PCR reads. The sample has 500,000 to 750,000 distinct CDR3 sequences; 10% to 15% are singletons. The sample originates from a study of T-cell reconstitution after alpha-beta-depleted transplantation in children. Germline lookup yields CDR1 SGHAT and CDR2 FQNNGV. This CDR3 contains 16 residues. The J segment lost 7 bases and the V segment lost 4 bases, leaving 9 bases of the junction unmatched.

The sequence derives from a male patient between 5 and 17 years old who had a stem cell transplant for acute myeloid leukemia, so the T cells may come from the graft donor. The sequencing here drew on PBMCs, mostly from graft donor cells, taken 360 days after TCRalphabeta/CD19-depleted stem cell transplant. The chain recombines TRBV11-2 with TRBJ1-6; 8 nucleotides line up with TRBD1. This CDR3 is CASSSPRQGWNSPLHF. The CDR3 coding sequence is TGTGCCAGCAGCTCCCCGCGACAGGGGTGGAATTCACCCCTCCACTTT.